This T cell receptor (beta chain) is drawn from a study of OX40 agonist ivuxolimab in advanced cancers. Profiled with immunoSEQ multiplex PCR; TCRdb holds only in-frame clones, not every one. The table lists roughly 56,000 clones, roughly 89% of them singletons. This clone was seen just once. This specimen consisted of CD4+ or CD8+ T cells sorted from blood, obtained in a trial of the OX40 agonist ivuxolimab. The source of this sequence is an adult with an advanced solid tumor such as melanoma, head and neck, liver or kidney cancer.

The CDR3 region is CASSFVGGTNTIYF. The CDR3 DNA sequence: TGTGCCAGCAGCTTCGTAGGGGGTACAAACACCATATATTTT. This chain links TRBV7-2 with TRBJ1-3; TRBD1 might be the D (6 bases). V was pared by 3 bases and J by 6 bases, with 12 bases between. The CDR3 is 14 amino acids. The V gene's germline CDR1 is SGHTA and CDR2 FQGNSA.